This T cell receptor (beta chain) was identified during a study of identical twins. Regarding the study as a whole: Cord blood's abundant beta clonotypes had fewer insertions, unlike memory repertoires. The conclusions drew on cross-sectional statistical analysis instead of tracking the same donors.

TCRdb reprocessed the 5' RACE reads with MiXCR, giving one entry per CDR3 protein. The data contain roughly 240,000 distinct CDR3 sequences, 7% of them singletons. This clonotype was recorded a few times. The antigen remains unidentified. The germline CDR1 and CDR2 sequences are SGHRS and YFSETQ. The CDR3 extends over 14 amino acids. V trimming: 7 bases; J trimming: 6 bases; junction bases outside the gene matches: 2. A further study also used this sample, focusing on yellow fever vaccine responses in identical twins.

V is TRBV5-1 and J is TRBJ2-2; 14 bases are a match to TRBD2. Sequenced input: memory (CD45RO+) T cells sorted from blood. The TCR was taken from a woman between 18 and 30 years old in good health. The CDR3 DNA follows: TGCGCCAGCCGACTAGCGGGAGGGTCCGGGGAGCTGTTTTTT. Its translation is CASRLAGGSGELFF. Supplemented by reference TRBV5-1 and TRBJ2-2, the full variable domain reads KAGVTQTPRYLIKTRGQQVTLSCSPISGHRSVSWYQQTPGQGLQFLFEYFSETQRNKGNFPGRFSGRQFSNSRSEMNVSTLELGDSALYLCASRLAGGSGELFFGEGSRLTVL.